This TCR beta chain originates from a study of cytomegalovirus exposure and HLA in healthy donors. Notes on the study in general: Three CMV-associated chains were confirmed in vitro to be specific for CMV antigens. Researchers counted 164 TCR beta chains as cytomegalovirus-associated. Most sequenced TCRs were rare (though some public TCRs occurred in many donors).

Note on this clone: Its specificity is not known.

Researchers ran the PCR with 60 Vbeta and 13 Jbeta primers. The protocol was immunoSEQ multiplex PCR, while the TCRdb copy is restricted to in-frame clones and leaves out a portion. This sample has approximately 160,000 clones, with 68% found just once. Input material: PBMCs. The source is a woman between 40 and 50 years old in good health and CMV-seropositive.

The chain's CDR3 is CAWSERRGSNQPQHF. The CDR3 nucleotides are TGTGCCTGGAGTGAAAGAAGGGGAAGCAATCAGCCCCAGCATTTT. V usage is TRBV30 and J usage is TRBJ1-5; D may be TRBD1 (5 bases). The germline V and J ends were trimmed by 1 base and 1 base, with 11 bases remaining between them. Germline V gene data show CDR1 as GTSNPN and CDR2 as SVGIG (reference sequence). CDR3 length: 15 residues.